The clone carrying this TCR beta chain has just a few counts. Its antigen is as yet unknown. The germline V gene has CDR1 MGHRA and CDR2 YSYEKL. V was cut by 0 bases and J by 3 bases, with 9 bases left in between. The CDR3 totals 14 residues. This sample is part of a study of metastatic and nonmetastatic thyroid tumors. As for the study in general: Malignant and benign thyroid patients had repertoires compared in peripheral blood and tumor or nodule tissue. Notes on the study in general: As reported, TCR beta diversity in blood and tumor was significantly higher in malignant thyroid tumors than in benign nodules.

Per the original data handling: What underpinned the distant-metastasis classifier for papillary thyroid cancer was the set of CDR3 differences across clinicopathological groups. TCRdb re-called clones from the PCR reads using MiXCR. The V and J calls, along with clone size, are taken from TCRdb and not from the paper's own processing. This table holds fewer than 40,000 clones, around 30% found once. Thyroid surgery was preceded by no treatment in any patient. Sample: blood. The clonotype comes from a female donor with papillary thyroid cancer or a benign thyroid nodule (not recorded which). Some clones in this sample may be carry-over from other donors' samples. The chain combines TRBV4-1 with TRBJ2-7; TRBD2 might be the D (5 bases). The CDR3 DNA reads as TGCGCCAGCAGCCAAGACCTAGCCTACTACGAGCAGTACTTC. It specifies CASSQDLAYYEQYF.